Sequencing of this T cell receptor beta chain was carried out in a study of cytomegalovirus exposure and HLA in healthy donors. Study-level background: Earlier findings included nearly 120 million unique TCR beta sequences obtained from about 180 million T cells.

This CDR3 has 14 amino acids. V was cut by 0 bases and J by 2 bases, with 8 bases left in between. Germline lookup yields CDR1 ENHRY and CDR2 SYGVKD. Amplification used 60 Vbeta primers and 13 Jbeta primers. The protocol was immunoSEQ multiplex PCR, while the TCRdb copy is restricted to in-frame clones and leaves out a portion. The sample contains over 150,000 clones, around 80% of which appear only once. With regard to this clone: Its target is unknown.

Study findings and constraints: In all likelihood, a cluster of highly shared sequence variants was a sequencing artifact. Some V segments could not be told apart, so they were left out, TRBV6-2 and TRBV6-3 among them.

The source is a woman between 25 and 40 years old in good health and CMV-seropositive. The sequencing sample was made of PBMCs. The chain joins TRBV10-3 to TRBJ2-7, with a possible D match to TRBD1 (6 bases). The CDR3 DNA is TGTGCCATCAGTGAGTCAGGGACAACCTACGAGCAGTACTTC. It specifies CAISESGTTYEQYF.